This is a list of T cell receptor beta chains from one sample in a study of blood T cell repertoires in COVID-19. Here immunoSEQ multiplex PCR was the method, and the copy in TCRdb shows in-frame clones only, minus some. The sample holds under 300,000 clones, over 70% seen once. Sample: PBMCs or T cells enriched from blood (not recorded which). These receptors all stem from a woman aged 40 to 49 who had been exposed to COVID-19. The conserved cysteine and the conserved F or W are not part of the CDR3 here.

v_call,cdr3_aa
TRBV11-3,ASSPNNRNTGELF
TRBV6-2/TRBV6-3,ASSPLRSSYNSPLH
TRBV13,ASSFETGANTEAF
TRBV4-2,ASSQTLAGNDEQY
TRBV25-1,ASSERQGAGSTEAF
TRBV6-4,ASSQVNTEAF
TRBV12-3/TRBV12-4,ASSAAGADTQY
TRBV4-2,ASSIDGVYGYT
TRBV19,ATSRAGNYGYT
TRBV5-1,ASSLGGTGNNEQF
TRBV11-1,ASSLVQTSTDTQY
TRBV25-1,ASSEPGLSNQPQH
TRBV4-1,ASSLSRVNSPLH
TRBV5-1,ASSSRRAGTTGELF
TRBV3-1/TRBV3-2,ASSRGGSTEAF
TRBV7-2,ASSLGQAGNTIY
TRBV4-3,ASSPTTSGTHGELF
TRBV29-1,SVGGGNQPQH
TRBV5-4,ASSLNPSGGQETQY
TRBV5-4,ASSQGQSNTEAF
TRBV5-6,ASLRLTVLSTDTQY
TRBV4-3,ASSRGTSSGNTIY
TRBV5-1,ASSSVNGNTIY
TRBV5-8,ASSARTHGQF
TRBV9,ASSAQGFPTDTQY
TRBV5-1,ASSLGGGNSPLH
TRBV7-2,ASSYLESYNEQF
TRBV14,ASSQGASETQY
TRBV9,ASSDLGTGRIVMNTEAF
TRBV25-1,ASSEIAGGSSYNEQF
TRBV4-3,ASSQGARSGGAGNIQY